The rows below give T cell receptor beta chains drawn from one sample of a study of T cell responses to AZD1222 COVID-19 vaccine. Clones were read by immunoSEQ multiplex PCR, and TCRdb kept only the in-frame ones, dropping some. Among approximately 150,000 clones listed, approximately 90% were seen once. The sample here was peripheral blood, taken 28 days after the second AZD1222 dose. All receptors come from an adult who received the AZD1222 COVID-19 vaccine. CDR3s include the opening cysteine and the closing phenylalanine or tryptophan. A D gene is named only where the DNA matches it firmly. The size entry is marked missing in some rows and otherwise reads once, few, many or a size class.

NA	TRBD2	TRBJ2-1	TRBV20-1	TGCAGTGCTAGTGCCCCTGGGACTAGCGGGAGGAGCTCCTACAATGAGCAGTTCTTC	CSASAPGTSGRSSYNEQFF
few	NA	TRBJ1-1	TRBV14	TGTGCCAGCAGCCAAGTAGTCCGGGTCAAGAACACTGAAGCTTTCTTT	CASSQVVRVKNTEAFF
NA	NA	TRBJ1-5	TRBV19	TGTGCCAGTAGTATAGTGGAGACAGGACTTAATCAGCCCCAGCATTTT	CASSIVETGLNQPQHF
NA	NA	TRBJ1-4	TRBV6-5	TGTGCCAGCAGCCGACAGCACCAAGGTGAAAAACTGTTTTTT	CASSRQHQGEKLFF
NA	TRBD1	TRBJ1-1	TRBV2	TGTGCCACCAAACCGGACAGGGACACTGAAGCTTTCTTT	CATKPDRDTEAFF
NA	NA	TRBJ2-2	TRBV5-1	TGCGCCAGCAGCTTGGGGGAAGGGTTCGCGAACACCGGGGAGCTGTTTTTT	CASSLGEGFANTGELFF
NA	NA	TRBJ1-2	TRBV7-2	TGTGCCAGCAGCTTAGGGGGGACGGGGGGCATTGGCTATGGCTACACCTTC	CASSLGGTGGIGYGYTF
NA	NA	TRBJ2-3	TRBV2	TGTGCCAGCGTCCGGGACTTCGCAGATACGCAGTATTTT	CASVRDFADTQYF
NA	TRBD1	TRBJ1-1	TRBV7-8	TGTGCCAGCAGCTTAGAGATATGGGAGAAAAACAGGGGCACTGAAGCTTTCTTT	CASSLEIWEKNRGTEAFF
NA	TRBD1	TRBJ1-3	TRBV7-2	TGTGCCAGCAGCTTAGGAGGTCGCCAGGGGGCTGGAAACACCATATATTTT	CASSLGGRQGAGNTIYF
NA	TRBD1	TRBJ1-6	TRBV6-5	TGTGCCAGCGAGAGGGGGCAGGGGTCACCCCTCCACTTT	CASERGQGSPLHF
NA	TRBD1	TRBJ2-7	TRBV7-2	TGTGCCAGCAGCCATGACAGGGGGACCTACGAGCAGTACTTC	CASSHDRGTYEQYF
few	NA	TRBJ2-7	TRBV5-6	TGTGCCAGCAGCTTGACTGAGGGGAATAGGGTGGCCGAGCAGTACTTC	CASSLTEGNRVAEQYF
NA	TRBD2	TRBJ2-3	TRBV27	TGTGCCAGCAGTGCTAGCGGGGGGGCGGATACGCAGTATTTT	CASSASGGADTQYF
NA	NA	TRBJ2-2	TRBV7-9	TGTGCCAGCAGGGGGCCACCGAACACCGGGGAGCTGTTTTTT	CASRGPPNTGELFF
NA	NA	TRBJ2-1	TRBV7-9	TGTGCCAGCAGCAGAGAAGGTACAGGCGAGCAGTTCTTC	CASSREGTGEQFF
NA	NA	TRBJ2-5	TRBV6-5	TGTGCCAGCAGTTATGTTGGACGGGCAGGGCAAGAGACCCAGTACTTC	CASSYVGRAGQETQYF
few	NA	TRBJ2-7	TRBV19	TGTGCCAGTAGTGTACTGGCCACCCTCTACGAGCAGTACTTC	CASSVLATLYEQYF
NA	NA	TRBJ2-5	TRBV19	TGTGCCAGTAGTGACGGCAATACGTACCAAGAGACCCAGTACTTC	CASSDGNTYQETQYF
NA	NA	TRBJ1-3	TRBV9	TGTGCCAGCAGCTCCGACGGACGGCCGACGAGCGGCACCATATATTTT	CASSSDGRPTSGTIYF
once	TRBD1	TRBJ2-7	TRBV28	TGTGCCAGCAGGCCGACAGGGCCGGAGGAGCAGTACTTC	CASRPTGPEEQYF
few	NA	TRBJ2-3	TRBV15	TGTGCCACCAGCAGATACGGACAGAGGTTGAATACGCAGTATTTT	CATSRYGQRLNTQYF
NA	TRBD1	TRBJ1-1	TRBV7-3	TGTGCCAGCAGCCCAGGGGGCCCGAACACTGAAGCTTTCTTT	CASSPGGPNTEAFF
NA	NA	TRBJ1-4	TRBV7-9	TGTGCCAGCAGCTTAGACAGGGCGTCCGAAAAACTGTTTTTT	CASSLDRASEKLFF
NA	NA	TRBJ2-7	TRBV11-1	TGTGCCAGCAGCTTATTTTACAGTTTCGGCGACGAGCAGTACTTC	CASSLFYSFGDEQYF
NA	NA	TRBJ2-1	TRBV28	TGTGCCAGCCGGGGGGATGGGACAGGTCCTTATGAGCAGTTCTTC	CASRGDGTGPYEQFF
NA	TRBD1	TRBJ2-1	TRBV7-3	TGTGCCAGCAGCTTACTATCGACAGGGAATGAGCAGTTCTTC	CASSLLSTGNEQFF
NA	NA	TRBJ1-1	TRBV20-1	TGCAGTGCTAGGCGGGTTTTAGAAGCTTTCTTT	CSARRVLEAFF
once	NA	TRBJ1-4	TRBV29-1	TGCAGCGCCTTTGGGCGGGCTAATGAAAAACTGTTTTTT	CSAFGRANEKLFF
NA	TRBD1	TRBJ1-1	TRBV4-2	TGTGCCAGCAGCCAAGATCGCCAGGGGGACACTGAAGCTTTCTTT	CASSQDRQGDTEAFF
NA	NA	TRBJ2-7	TRBV11-2	TGTGCCAGCAGCTTAGCGGGATTGTCCGAGCAGTACTTC	CASSLAGLSEQYF
NA	NA	TRBJ1-3	TRBV24-1	TGTGCCACCAGTGCCCTCCCAGGCAGTCACTCTGGAAACACCATATATTTT	CATSALPGSHSGNTIYF
NA	TRBD1	TRBJ1-3	TRBV28	TGTGCCAGCAGTTTACTGACAGGGACCTCTGGAAACACCATATATTTT	CASSLLTGTSGNTIYF
NA	NA	TRBJ2-7	TRBV19	TGTGCCAGTAGTATAGGGCGAGACTCCTACGAGCAGTACTTC	CASSIGRDSYEQYF
NA	NA	TRBJ1-5	TRBV7-2	TGTGCCAGCAGCGATGGGACGGCTAGTGGCAATCAGCCCCAGCATTTT	CASSDGTASGNQPQHF
NA	NA	TRBJ1-1	TRBV28	TGTGCCAGCAGTTTTTCGAGGCACGGAAATGAAGCTTTCTTT	CASSFSRHGNEAFF
NA	NA	TRBJ2-2	TRBV6-1	TGTGCCAGCAGTGAAAGAGGGGGGAGCTGGATTTCGGGCACCGGGGAGCTGTTTTTT	CASSERGGSWISGTGELFF
NA	NA	TRBJ1-2	TRBV5-1	TGCGCCAGCAGCTTGGCCAGGGGTAACTATGGCTACACCTTC	CASSLARGNYGYTF
NA	TRBD1	TRBJ2-1	TRBV9	TGTGCCAGCAGCTATCGACAGGGGGCGATGAATGAGCAGTTCTTC	CASSYRQGAMNEQFF